This entry lists 8 T cell receptor beta chains sequenced from one sample in a study of blood T cell repertoires in COVID-19. The protocol was immunoSEQ multiplex PCR, while the TCRdb copy is restricted to in-frame clones and leaves out a portion. The sample consists of about 290,000 clones, 85% to 90% of them appearing once. The sample comprised peripheral blood. These receptors all come from a woman in her 30s with COVID-19, enrolled during active disease.

This chain uses TRBV7-9 with TRBJ1-1; no clear D gene. The CDR3 totals 11 residues. Germline V gene data show CDR1 as SEHNR and CDR2 as FQNEAQ (reference sequence). The CDR3 is CSAGANTEAFF. CDR3 nucleotide sequence: TGTTCAGCTGGAGCGAACACTGAAGCTTTCTTT.

This clone was recorded only once. The chain couples TRBV15 to TRBJ1-1; D possibly corresponds to TRBD1 (5 bases). Germline V CDR1 and CDR2: LNHNV, YYDKDF (reference sequence). The V gene lost 8 bases and the J gene lost 2 bases, with 21 bases spanning the gap. This CDR3 has 16 amino acids. DNA of the CDR3: TGTGCCACCTCAGAGAGAACAGGCTTCGGAAACACTGAAGCTTTCTTT. Translating it yields CATSERTGFGNTEAFF.

The gene calls are TRBV19 and TRBJ1-1; D is unresolved. The CDR3 sequence is 16 residues long. Germline CDR1 is LNHDA and CDR2 is SQIVND (reference sequence). The germline V and J ends were trimmed by 1 base and 3 bases, with 15 bases remaining between them. CDR3 in DNA: TGTGCCAGTAGTATAGGTGTCGAGAGGATGGACACTGAAGCTTTCTTT. Amino acid sequence: CASSIGVERMDTEAFF.

This clone was seen more than once but under ten times. The chain recombines TRBV9 with TRBJ1-1; TRBD1 is a possible D gene (6 bases). In germline, CDR1 is SGDLS, CDR2 YYNGEE. CDR3 length: 14 residues. Between the trimmed V and J ends, which lost 0 bases and 3 bases, there was a span of 9 bases. The CDR3 protein is CASSVGDRYTEAFF. CDR3 nucleotides: TGTGCCAGCAGCGTAGGTGACAGGTACACTGAAGCTTTCTTT.

This chain connects TRBV4-1 to TRBJ1-2; 12 nucleotides agree with TRBD1. The CDR3 spans 14 residues. V shed 4 bases, J shed 6 bases, and the junction held 3 bases outside the gene matches. CDR1 and CDR2 from the germline V gene are MGHRA and YSYEKL. The CDR3 DNA follows: TGCGCCAGCAGCCTCCGGGACAGGGGGCATGGCTACACCTTC. Protein product: CASSLRDRGHGYTF.

This clone has more than one count but fewer than ten. Other DNA sequences of this sample code for an identical CDR3. The genes are TRBV5-6 and TRBJ2-7; D is ambiguous. The CDR3 totals 12 residues. The V end was cut by 3 bases, the J end by 0 bases, with 4 bases between. Germline assignment: CDR1 SGHDT and CDR2 YYEEEE. Written as DNA, the CDR3 is TGTGCCAGCAGCTCCTCCTCCTACGAGCAGTACTTC. It translates to CASSSSSYEQYF.

This chain joins TRBV10-3 and TRBJ2-3; the match to TRBD2 covers 8 bases. The trim removed 2 bases at V and 4 bases at J, leaving 11 bases unmatched. Germline V gene lookup returns CDR1 ENHRY and CDR2 SYGVKD. This CDR3 comprises 17 residues. The CDR3 nucleotides are TGTGCCATCAGTGAGATAGTGGGGACTAGTAAGGCAGATACGCAGTATTTT. Translating gives CAISEIVGTSKADTQYF.

V is TRBV5-1 and J is TRBJ2-7; no reliable D call. With 4 bases removed from V and 5 bases from J, the gap between germline ends came to 16 bases. Germline CDR1 is SGHRS and CDR2 is YFSETQ. The CDR3 consists of 14 residues. CDR3 amino acids: CASSPRGDSNEQYF. The CDR3 nucleotides read TGCGCCAGCAGCCCGCGAGGCGACTCGAACGAGCAGTACTTC.